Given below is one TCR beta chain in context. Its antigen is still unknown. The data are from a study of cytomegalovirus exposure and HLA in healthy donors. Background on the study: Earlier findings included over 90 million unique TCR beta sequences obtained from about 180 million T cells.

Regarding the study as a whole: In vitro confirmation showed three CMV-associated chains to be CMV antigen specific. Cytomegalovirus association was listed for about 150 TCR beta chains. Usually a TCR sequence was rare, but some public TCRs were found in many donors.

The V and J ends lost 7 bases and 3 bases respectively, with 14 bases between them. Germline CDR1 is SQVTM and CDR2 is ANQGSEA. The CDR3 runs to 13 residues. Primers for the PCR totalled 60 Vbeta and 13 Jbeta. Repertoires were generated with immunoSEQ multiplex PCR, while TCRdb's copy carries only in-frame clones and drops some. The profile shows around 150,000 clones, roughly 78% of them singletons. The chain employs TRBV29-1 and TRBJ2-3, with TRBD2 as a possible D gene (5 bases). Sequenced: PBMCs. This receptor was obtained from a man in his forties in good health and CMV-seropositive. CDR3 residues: CSGEGGGTDTQYF. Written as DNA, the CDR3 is TGCAGCGGAGAGGGTGGCGGGACAGATACGCAGTATTTT.